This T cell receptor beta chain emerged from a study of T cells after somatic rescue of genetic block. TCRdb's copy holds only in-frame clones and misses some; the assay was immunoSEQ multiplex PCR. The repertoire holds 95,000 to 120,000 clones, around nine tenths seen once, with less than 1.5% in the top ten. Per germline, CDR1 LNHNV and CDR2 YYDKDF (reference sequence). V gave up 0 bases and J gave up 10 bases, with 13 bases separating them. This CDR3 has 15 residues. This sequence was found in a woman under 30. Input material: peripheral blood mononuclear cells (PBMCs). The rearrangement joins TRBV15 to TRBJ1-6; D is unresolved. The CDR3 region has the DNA TGTGCCACCAGCAGAGATCGTCCAGCTCGGTCACCCCTCCACTTT. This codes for CATSRDRPARSPLHF.